This T cell receptor beta chain was identified during a study of cytomegalovirus exposure and HLA in healthy donors. V lost 2 bases, J lost 6 bases, and 8 bases lay in between. Germline-derived CDR1 and CDR2 are LGHNA and YNFKEQ. The CDR3 covers 14 residues. The PCR contained 60 Vbeta and 13 Jbeta primers. Sequencing used immunoSEQ multiplex PCR; TCRdb keeps in-frame clones, though not all of them. Of about 160,000 clones detected, 71% appear once; the ten largest clones hold about 2.7%. This clonotype was sampled from a woman aged 25-40 years in good health and CMV-seronegative. The V call is TRBV4-2, the J call TRBJ1-6; a weak D match, TRBD1 (5 bases). The sample taken for sequencing was PBMCs. As DNA, the CDR3 is TGTGCCAGCAGCCAAACGACAGTTAATTCACCCCTCCACTTT. Translated: CASSQTTVNSPLHF.